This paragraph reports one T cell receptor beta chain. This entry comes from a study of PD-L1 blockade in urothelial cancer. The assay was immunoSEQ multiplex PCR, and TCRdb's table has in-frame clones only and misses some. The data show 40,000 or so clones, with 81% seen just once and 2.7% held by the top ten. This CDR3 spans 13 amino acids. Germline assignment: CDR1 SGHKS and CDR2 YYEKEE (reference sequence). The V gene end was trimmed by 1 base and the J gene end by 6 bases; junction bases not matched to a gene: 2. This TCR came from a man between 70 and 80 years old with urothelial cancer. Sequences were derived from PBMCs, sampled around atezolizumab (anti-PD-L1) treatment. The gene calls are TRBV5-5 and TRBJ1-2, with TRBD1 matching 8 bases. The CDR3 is CASSLLDRDGYTF. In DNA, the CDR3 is TGTGCCAGCAGCTTGCTGGACAGGGATGGCTACACCTTC.